Following are 5 T cell receptor beta chains from one sample sequenced in a study of human T cells and chemical hapten exposure. Treatment described: therapeutic diphenylcyclopropenone sensitization with weekly scalp DPC. Unique molecular identifiers were linked by the library to individual cDNA molecules. MiXCR was run by TCRdb on the reads, yielding one entry per CDR3 protein. The table lists 400 to 500 distinct CDR3 sequences, 57% of them singletons. This specimen consisted of whole blood, obtained before DPC sensitization or 2, 6, or about 24 weeks after (not recorded which). The source is an adult with alopecia areata. Some clones in this sample may be carry-over from other donors' samples. This table probably holds off-target reads from a library built for another chain.

The J gene is TRBJ2-5, the V gene TRBV11-3; D not resolved. V lost 3 bases to trimming and J lost 0 bases, with 5 bases between them. Germline assignment: CDR1 SGHNT and CDR2 YENEEA. This CDR3 contains 13 residues. Here the CDR3 DNA reads TGTGCCAGCAGCTTTAGCAACCAAGAGACCCAGTACTTC. It is translated as CASSFSNQETQYF.

This clonotype was seen more than once but under ten times. The chain joins TRBV6-2 or TRBV6-3 to TRBJ2-1; 9 bases line up with TRBD2. The CDR3 runs 15 residues. Germline CDR1 MNHEY, CDR2 SVGEGT. The junction had 2 bases not matched to a gene; V was cut back by 5 bases and J by 0 bases. CDR3 residues: CASSNSGGSYNEQFF. The CDR3 nucleotides are TGTGCCAGCAGTAATAGCGGGGGCTCCTACAATGAGCAGTTCTTC.

This clonotype was recorded a few times. The chain recombines TRBV5-1 with TRBJ2-2; the D is unclear. The CDR3 is 14 residues long. The V and J ends lost 6 bases and 1 base respectively, with 10 bases between them. Germline loops: CDR1 SGHRS, CDR2 YFSETQ. CDR3 sequence reads: CASTRSGNTGELFF. The CDR3 nucleotides are TGCGCCAGCACCCGGTCGGGGAACACCGGGGAGCTGTTTTTT.

This clonotype was counted a few times. This chain connects TRBV6-2 or TRBV6-3 to TRBJ1-1; weak D call: TRBD1 (5 bases). Germline values: CDR1 MNHEY, CDR2 SVGEGT. V was shortened by 2 bases and J by 2 bases, with 15 bases between the two germline ends. CDR3 length: 16 amino acids. For the CDR3, the DNA is TGTGCCAGCAGTTACGCATCTGGGAGGGGAAACACTGAAGCTTTCTTT. It codes for CASSYASGRGNTEAFF.

This clonotype was found once. V gene TRBV5-1 combines with J gene TRBJ2-1; the match to TRBD2 covers 12 bases. With 5 bases clipped from V and 9 bases from J, the junction kept 3 bases outside the gene matches. The V gene's germline CDR1 is SGHRS and CDR2 YFSETQ. This CDR3 spans 13 amino acids. CDR3 sequence reads: CASSLAGGREQFF. CDR3 bases: TGCGCCAGCAGTCTAGCGGGGGGGCGTGAGCAGTTCTTC.